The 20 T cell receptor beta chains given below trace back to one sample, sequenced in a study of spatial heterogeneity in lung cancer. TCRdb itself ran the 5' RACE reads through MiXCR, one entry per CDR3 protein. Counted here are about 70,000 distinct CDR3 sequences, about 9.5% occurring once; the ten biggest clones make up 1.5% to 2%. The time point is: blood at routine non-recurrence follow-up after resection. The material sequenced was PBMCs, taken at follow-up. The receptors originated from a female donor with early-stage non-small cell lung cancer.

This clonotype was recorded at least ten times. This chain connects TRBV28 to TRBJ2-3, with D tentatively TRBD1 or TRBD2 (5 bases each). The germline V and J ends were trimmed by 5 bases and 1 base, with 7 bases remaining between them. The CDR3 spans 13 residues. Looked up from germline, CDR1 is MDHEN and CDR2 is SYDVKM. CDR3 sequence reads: CASSRGGTDTQYF. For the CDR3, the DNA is TGTGCCAGCAGTCGAGGGGGCACAGATACGCAGTATTTT. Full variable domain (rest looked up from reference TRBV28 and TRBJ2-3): DVKVTQSSRYLVKRTGEKVFLECVQDMDHENMFWYRQDPGLGLRLIYFSYDVKMKEKGDIPEGYSVSREKKERFSLILESASTNQTSMYLCASSRGGTDTQYFGPGTRLTVL.

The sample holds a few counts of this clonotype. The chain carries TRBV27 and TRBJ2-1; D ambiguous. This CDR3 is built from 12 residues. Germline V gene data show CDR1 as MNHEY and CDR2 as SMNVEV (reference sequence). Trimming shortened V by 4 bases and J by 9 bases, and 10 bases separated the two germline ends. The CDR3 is CASSYFGAEQFF. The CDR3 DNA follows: TGTGCCAGCAGTTATTTTGGCGCTGAGCAGTTCTTC.

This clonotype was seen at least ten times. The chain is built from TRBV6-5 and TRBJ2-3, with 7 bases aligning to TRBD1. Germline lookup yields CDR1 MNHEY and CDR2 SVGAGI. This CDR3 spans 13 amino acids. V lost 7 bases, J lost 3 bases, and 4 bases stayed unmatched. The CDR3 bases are TGTGCCAGCAACGCCAGGGGGACAGATACGCAGTATTTT. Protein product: CASNARGTDTQYF.

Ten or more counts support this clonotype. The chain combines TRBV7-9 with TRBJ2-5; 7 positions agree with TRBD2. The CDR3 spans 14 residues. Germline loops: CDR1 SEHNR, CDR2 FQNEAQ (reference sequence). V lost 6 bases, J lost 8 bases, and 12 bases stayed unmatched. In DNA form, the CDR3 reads TGTGCCAGCAGAATGTCGGCGGGAGCAGAAACCCAGTACTTC. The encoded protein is CASRMSAGAETQYF.

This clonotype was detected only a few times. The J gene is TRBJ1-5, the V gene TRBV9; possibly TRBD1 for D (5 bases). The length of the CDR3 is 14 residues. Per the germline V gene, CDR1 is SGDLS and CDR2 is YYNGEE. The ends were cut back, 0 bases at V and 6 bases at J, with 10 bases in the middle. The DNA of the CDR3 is TGTGCCAGCAGCGTAGGTGGGGGGTCTCAGCCCCAGCATTTT. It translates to CASSVGGGSQPQHF.

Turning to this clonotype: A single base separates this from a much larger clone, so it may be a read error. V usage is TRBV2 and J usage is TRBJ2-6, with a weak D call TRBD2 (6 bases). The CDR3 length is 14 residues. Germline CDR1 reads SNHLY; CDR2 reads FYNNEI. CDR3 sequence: CTSKREAGANVLTF. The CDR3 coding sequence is TGTACCAGCAAAAGGGAGGCTGGGGCCAACGTCCTGACTTTC.

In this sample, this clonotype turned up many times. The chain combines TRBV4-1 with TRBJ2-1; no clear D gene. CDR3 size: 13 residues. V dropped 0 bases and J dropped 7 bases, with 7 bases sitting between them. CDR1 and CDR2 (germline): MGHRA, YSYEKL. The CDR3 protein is CASSQEGWNEQFF. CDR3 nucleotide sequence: TGCGCCAGCAGCCAAGAGGGGTGGAATGAGCAGTTCTTC.

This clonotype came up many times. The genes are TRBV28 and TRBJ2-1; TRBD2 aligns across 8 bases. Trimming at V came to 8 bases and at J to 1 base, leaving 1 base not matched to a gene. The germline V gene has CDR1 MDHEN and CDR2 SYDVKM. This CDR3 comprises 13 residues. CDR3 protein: CASRGGSYNEQFF. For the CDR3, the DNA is TGTGCCAGCCGGGGGGGGTCCTACAATGAGCAGTTCTTC.

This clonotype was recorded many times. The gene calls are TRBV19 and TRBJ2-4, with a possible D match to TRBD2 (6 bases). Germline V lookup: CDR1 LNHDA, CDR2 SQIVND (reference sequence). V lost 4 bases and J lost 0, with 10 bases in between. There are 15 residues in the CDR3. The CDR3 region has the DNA TGTGCCAGTAGTAACGGAGGGAGAGCCAAAAACATTCAGTACTTC. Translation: CASSNGGRAKNIQYF.

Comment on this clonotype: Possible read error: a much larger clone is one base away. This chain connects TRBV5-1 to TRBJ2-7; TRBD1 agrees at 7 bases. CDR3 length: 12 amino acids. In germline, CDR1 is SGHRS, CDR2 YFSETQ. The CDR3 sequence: CASSGDSVGQHF. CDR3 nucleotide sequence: TGCGCCAGCAGCGGGGACAGTGTCGGGCAGCACTTC. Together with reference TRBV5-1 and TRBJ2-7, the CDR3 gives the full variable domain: KAGVTQTPRYLIKTRGQQVTLSCSPISGHRSVSWYQQTPGQGLQFLFEYFSETQRNKGNFPGRFSGRQFSNSRSEMNVSTLELGDSALYLCASSGDSVGQHFGPGTRLTVT.

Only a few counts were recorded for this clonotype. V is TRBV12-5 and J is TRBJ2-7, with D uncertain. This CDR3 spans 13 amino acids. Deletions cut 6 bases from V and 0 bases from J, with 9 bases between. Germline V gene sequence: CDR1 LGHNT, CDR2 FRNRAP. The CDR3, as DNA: TGTGCTAGTGGGGGTCCTAACTCCTACGAGCAGTACTTC. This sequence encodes CASGGPNSYEQYF.

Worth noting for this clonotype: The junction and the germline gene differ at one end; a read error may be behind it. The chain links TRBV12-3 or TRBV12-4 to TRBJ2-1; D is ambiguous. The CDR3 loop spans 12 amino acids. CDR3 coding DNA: TGTGCCAGTAGTTTACCGATAGTTGAGCAGTTCTTC. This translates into CASSLPIVEQFF.

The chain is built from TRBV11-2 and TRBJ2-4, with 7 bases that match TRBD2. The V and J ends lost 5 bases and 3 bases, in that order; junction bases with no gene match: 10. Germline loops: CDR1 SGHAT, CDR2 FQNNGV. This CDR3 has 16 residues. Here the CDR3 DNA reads TGTGCCAGCAGCCGATTGGGACTAAGAGACAAAAACATTCAGTACTTC. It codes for CASSRLGLRDKNIQYF.

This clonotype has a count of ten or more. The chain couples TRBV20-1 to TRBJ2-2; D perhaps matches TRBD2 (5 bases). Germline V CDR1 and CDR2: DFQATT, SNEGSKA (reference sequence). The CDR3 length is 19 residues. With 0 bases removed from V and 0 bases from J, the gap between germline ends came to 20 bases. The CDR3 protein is CSARDTRDYRKPNTGELFF. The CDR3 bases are TGCAGTGCTAGAGACACCCGAGACTACCGAAAACCGAACACCGGGGAGCTGTTTTTT.

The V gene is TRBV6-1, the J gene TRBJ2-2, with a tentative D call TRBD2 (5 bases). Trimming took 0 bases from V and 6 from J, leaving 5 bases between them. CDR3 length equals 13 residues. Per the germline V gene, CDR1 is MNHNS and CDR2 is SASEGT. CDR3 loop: CASSEAGAGELFF. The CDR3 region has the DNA TGTGCCAGCAGTGAAGCGGGAGCCGGGGAGCTGTTTTTT.

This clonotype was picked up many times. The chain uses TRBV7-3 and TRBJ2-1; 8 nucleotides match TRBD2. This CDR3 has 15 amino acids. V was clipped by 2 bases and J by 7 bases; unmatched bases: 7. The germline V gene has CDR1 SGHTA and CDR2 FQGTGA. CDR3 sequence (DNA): TGTGCCAGCAGCTTAGACAGCGGGAGTTGGAATGAGCAGTTCTTC. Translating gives CASSLDSGSWNEQFF.

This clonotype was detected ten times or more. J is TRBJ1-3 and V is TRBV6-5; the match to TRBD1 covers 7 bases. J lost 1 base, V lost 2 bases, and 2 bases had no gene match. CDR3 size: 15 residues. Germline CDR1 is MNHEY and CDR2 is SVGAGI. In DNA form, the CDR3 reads TGTGCCAGCAGTTACAGCAGGGGGTCTGGAAACACCATATATTTT. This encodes CASSYSRGSGNTIYF.

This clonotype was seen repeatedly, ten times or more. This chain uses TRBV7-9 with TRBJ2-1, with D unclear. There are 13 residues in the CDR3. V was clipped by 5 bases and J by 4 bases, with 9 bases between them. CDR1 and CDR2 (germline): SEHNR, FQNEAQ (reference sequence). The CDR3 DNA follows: TGTGCCAGCAGCCCCGTACCATACAATGAGCAGTTCTTC. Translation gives CASSPVPYNEQFF.

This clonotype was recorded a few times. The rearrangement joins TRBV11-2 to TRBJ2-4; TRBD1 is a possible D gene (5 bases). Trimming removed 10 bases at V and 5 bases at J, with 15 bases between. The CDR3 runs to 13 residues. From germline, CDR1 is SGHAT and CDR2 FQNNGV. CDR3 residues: CATKRGPENIQYF. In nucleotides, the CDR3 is TGTGCCACGAAAAGGGGTCCCGAAAACATTCAGTACTTC. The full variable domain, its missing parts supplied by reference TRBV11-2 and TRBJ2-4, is EAGVAQSPRYKIIEKRQSVAFWCNPISGHATLYWYQQILGQGPKLLIQFQNNGVVDDSQLPKDRFSAERLKGVDSTLKIQPAKLEDSAVYLCATKRGPENIQYFGAGTRLSVL.

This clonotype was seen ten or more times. CDR3 sequence reads: CASSLAGGRFNEQFF. Here the CDR3 DNA reads TGTGCCAGCAGTCTAGCGGGAGGGCGTTTCAATGAGCAGTTCTTC. V is TRBV28 and J is TRBJ2-1, with TRBD2 matching 12 bases. The CDR3 spans 15 residues. From germline, CDR1 is MDHEN and CDR2 SYDVKM. V was clipped by 5 bases and J by 6 bases; unmatched bases: 5.